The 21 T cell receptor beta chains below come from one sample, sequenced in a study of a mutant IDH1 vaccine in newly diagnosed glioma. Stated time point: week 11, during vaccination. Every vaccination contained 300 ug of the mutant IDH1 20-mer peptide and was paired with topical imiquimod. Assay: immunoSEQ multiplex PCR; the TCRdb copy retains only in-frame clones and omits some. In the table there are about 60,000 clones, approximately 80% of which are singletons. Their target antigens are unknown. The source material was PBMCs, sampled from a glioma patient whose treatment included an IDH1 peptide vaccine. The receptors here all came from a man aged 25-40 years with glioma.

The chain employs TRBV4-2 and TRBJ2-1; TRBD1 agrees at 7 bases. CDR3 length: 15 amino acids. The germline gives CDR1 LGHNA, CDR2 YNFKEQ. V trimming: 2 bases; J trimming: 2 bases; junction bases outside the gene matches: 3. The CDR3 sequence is CASSQPGQPYNEQFF. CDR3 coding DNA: TGTGCCAGCAGCCAACCGGGACAGCCCTACAATGAGCAGTTCTTC.

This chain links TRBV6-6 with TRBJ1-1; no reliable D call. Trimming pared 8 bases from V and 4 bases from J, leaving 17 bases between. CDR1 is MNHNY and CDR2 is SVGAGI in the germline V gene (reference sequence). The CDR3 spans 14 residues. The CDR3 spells CASSAVGFGTEAFF. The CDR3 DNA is TGTGCCAGCTCCGCGGTTGGGTTTGGCACTGAAGCTTTCTTT.

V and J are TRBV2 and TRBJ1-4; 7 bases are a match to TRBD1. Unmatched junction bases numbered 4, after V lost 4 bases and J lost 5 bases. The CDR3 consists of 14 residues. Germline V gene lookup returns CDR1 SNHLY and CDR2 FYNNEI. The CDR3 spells CASSADRVNEKLFF. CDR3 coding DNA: TGTGCCAGCAGTGCTGACAGGGTCAATGAAAAACTGTTTTTT.

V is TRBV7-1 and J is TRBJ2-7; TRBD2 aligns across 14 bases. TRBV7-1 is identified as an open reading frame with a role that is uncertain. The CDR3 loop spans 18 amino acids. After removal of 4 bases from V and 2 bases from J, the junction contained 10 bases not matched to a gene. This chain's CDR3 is CASSFRAGTSGSPYEQYF. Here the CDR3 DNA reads TGTGCCAGCAGCTTCAGGGCCGGGACTAGCGGGAGCCCCTACGAGCAGTACTTC.

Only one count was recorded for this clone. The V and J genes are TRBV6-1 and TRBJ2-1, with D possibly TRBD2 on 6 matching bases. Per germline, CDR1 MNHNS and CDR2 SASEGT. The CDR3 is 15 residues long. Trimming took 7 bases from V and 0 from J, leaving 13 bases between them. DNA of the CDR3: TGTGCCAGCACCGTTAGCGGTAGCTCCTACAATGAGCAGTTCTTC. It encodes CASTVSGSSYNEQFF.

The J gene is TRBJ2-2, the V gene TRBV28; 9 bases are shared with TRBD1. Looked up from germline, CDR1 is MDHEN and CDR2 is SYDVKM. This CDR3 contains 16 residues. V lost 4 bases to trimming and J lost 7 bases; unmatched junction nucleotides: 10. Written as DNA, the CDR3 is TGTGCCAGCAGTTCCCCCGGGACAGGGAGGGTCGGGGAGCTGTTTTTT. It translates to CASSSPGTGRVGELFF.

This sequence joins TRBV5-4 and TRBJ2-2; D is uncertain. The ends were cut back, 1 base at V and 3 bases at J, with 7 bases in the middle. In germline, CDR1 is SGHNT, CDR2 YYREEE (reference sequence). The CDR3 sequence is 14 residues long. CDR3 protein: CASSLIADTGELFF. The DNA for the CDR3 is TGTGCCAGCAGCTTGATCGCAGACACCGGGGAGCTGTTTTTT.

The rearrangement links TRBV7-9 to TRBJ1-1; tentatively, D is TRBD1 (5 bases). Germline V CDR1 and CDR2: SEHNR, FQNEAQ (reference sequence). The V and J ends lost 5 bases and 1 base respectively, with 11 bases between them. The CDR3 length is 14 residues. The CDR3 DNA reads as TGTGCCAGCAGCGGCCTCGGGGGGAACACTGAAGCTTTCTTT. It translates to CASSGLGGNTEAFF.

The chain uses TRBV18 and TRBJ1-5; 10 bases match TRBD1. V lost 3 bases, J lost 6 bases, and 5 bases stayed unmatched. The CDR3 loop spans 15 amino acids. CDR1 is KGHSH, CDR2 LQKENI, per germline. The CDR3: CASSPGTGASQPQHF. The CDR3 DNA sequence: TGTGCCAGCTCACCGGGGACAGGGGCCAGTCAGCCCCAGCATTTT.

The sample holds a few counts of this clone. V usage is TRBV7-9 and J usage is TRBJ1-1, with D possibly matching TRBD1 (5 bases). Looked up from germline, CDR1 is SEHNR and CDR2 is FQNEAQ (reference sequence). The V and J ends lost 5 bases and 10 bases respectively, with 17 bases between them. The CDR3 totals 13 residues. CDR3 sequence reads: CASSPVGGEGAFF. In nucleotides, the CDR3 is TGTGCCAGCAGCCCAGTTGGAGGGGAGGGAGCTTTCTTT.

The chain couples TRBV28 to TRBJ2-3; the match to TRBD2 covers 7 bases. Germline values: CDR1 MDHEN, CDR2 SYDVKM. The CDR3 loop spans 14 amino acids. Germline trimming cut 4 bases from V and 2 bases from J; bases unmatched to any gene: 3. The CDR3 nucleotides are TGTGCCAGCAGTTCTAGCGGATTCACAGATACGCAGTATTTT. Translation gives CASSSSGFTDTQYF.

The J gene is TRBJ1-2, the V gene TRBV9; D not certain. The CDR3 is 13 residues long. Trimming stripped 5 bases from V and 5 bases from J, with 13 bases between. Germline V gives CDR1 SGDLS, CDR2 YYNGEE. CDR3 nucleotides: TGTGCCAGCAGGGGTCTCGGGGAATATGGCTACACCTTC. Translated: CASRGLGEYGYTF.

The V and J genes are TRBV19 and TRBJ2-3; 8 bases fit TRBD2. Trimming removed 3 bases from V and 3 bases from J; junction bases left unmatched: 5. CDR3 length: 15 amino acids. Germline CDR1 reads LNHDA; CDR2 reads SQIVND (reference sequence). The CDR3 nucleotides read TGTGCCAGTAGTATCTCGGGGGGGTCAACAGATACGCAGTATTTT. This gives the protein CASSISGGSTDTQYF.

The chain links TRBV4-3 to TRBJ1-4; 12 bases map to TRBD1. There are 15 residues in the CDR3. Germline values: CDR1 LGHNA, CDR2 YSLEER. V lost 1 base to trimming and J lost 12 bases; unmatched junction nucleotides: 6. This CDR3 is CASSQGRDRGLELFF. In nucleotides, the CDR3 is TGCGCCAGCAGCCAAGGCCGGGACAGGGGGCTAGAACTGTTTTTT.

The CDR3 here is CASRKGGSYNSPLHF. The CDR3 DNA reads as TGTGCCAGCAGAAAGGGTGGCTCCTATAATTCACCCCTCCACTTT. V usage is TRBV27 and J usage is TRBJ1-6; D gene unclear. V lost 6 bases, J lost 0 bases, and 9 bases lay in between. The CDR3 covers 15 residues. Germline lookup yields CDR1 MNHEY and CDR2 SMNVEV (reference sequence).

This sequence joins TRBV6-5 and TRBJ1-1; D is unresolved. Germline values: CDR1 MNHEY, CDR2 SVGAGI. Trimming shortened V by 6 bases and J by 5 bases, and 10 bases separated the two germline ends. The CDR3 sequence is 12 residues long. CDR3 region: CASSPLGTEAFF. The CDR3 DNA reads TGTGCCAGCAGCCCGTTAGGGACTGAAGCTTTCTTT.

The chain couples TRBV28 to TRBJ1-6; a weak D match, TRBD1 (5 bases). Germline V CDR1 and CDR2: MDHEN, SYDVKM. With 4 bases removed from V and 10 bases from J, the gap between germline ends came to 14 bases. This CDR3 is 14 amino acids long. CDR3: CASSYLGRGSPLHF. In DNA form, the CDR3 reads TGTGCCAGCAGTTATCTGGGTAGGGGATCACCCCTCCACTTT. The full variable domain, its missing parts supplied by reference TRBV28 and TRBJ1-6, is DVKVTQSSRYLVKRTGEKVFLECVQDMDHENMFWYRQDPGLGLRLIYFSYDVKMKEKGDIPEGYSVSREKKERFSLILESASTNQTSMYLCASSYLGRGSPLHFGNGTRLTVT.

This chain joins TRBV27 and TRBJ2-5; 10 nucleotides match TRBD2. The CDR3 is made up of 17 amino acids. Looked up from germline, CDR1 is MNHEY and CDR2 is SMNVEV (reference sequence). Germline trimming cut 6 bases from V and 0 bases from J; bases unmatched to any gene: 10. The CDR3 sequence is CASRPYWGLANQETQYF. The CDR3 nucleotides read TGTGCCAGCAGACCATATTGGGGACTAGCGAACCAAGAGACCCAGTACTTC.

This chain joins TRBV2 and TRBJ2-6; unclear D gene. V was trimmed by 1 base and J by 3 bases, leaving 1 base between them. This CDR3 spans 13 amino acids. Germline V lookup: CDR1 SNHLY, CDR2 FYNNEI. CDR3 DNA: TGTGCCAGCAGTGAAGGTGGGGCCAACGTCCTGACTTTC. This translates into CASSEGGANVLTF.

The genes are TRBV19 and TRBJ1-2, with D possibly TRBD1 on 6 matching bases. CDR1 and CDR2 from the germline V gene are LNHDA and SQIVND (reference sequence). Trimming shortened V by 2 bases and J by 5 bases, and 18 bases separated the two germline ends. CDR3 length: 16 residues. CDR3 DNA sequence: TGTGCCAGTAGTATACCCGTCGACAGGCCATTTTATGGCTACACCTTC. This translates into CASSIPVDRPFYGYTF.

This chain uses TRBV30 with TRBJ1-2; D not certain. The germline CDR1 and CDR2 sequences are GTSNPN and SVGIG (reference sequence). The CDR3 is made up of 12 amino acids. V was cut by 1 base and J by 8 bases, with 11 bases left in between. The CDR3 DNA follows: TGTGCCTGGAGTGATACGGCCCACGGCTACACCTTC. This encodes CAWSDTAHGYTF.